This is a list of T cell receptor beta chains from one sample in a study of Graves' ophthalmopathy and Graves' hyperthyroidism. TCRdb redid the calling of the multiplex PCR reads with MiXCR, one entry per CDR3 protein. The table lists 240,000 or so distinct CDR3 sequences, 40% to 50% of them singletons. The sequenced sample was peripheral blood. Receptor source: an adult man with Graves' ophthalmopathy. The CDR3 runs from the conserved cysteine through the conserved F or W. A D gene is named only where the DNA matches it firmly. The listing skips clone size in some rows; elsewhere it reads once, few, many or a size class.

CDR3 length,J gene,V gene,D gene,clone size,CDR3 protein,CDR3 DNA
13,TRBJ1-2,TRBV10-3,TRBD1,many,CAVRDREGDGYTF,TGTGCCGTCCGGGACAGGGAAGGAGATGGCTACACCTTC
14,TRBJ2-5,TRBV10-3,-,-,CAISESQGGETQYF,TGTGCCATCAGTGAGTCGCAAGGGGGTGAGACCCAGTACTTC
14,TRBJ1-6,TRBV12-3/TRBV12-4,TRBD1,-,CASSTGGDYSPLHF,TGTGCCAGCAGTACAGGGGGCGATTATTCACCCCTCCACTTT
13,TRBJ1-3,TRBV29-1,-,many,CSVESTSGNTIYF,TGCAGCGTTGAATCTACCTCTGGAAACACCATATATTTT
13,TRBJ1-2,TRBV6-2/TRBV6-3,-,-,CASSDSRAYGYTF,TGTGCCAGCAGTGACTCCAGGGCCTATGGCTACACCTTC
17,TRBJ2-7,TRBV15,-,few,CATSRDKAGWNRHEQYF,TGTGCCACCAGCAGAGATAAGGCAGGGTGGAACCGCCACGAGCAGTACTTC
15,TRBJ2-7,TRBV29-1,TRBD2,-,CSVEEPGRASYEQYF,TGCAGCGTTGAAGAGCCCGGGAGGGCCTCCTACGAGCAGTACTTC
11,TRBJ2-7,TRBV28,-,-,CASTRGYEQYF,TGTGCCAGCACGCGCGGTTACGAGCAGTACTTC
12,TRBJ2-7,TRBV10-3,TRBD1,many,CAIRGDSSAQYF,TGTGCCATCAGGGGGGACAGTTCGGCGCAGTACTTC
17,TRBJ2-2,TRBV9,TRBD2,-,CASSVETSGRGAGELFF,TGTGCCAGCAGCGTAGAAACTAGCGGACGCGGGGCCGGGGAGCTGTTTTTT
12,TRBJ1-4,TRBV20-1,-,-,CRVGVTNEKLFF,TGCAGGGTTGGCGTGACTAATGAAAAACTGTTTTTT
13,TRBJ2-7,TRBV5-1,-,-,CASSYDSSYEQYF,TGCGCCAGCAGTTACGACTCCTCCTACGAGCAGTACTTC
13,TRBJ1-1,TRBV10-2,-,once,CASIGAMNTEAFF,TGCGCCAGCATCGGGGCGATGAACACTGAAGCTTTCTTT
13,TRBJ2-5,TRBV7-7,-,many,CASSLVQQETQYF,TGTGCTAGCAGCTTAGTCCAGCAAGAGACCCAGTACTTC
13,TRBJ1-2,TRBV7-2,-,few,CAWGGLAAYGYTF,TGTGCCTGGGGGGGATTGGCGGCCTATGGCTACACCTTC
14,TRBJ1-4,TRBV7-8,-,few,CASNLAGGSEKLFF,TGTGCCAGCAACCTAGCCGGGGGGAGTGAAAAACTGTTTTTT
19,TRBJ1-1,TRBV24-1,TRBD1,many,CATSDPILRGRGLGTEAFF,TGTGCCACCAGTGATCCCATATTACGTGGCAGGGGGCTGGGCACTGAAGCTTTCTTT
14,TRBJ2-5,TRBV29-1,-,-,CSVDPSRASETQYF,TGCAGCGTTGACCCAAGCCGGGCCTCAGAGACCCAGTACTTC
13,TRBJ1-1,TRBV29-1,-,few,CSVLRDLNTEAFF,TGCAGCGTTTTGCGCGATTTGAACACTGAAGCTTTCTTT
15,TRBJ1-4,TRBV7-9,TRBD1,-,CASSLRTGGREKLFF,TGTGCCAGCAGCTTACGAACAGGGGGCCGTGAAAAACTGTTTTTT
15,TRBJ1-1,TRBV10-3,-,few,CAITPHQGQGTEAFF,TGTGCCATCACCCCGCACCAGGGACAAGGCACTGAAGCTTTCTTT
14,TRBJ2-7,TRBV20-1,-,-,CSASVIRGSYEQYF,TGCAGTGCTAGTGTAATACGGGGTTCCTACGAGCAGTACTTC
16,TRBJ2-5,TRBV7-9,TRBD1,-,CASSQRSTGVGETQYF,TGTGCCAGCAGCCAGAGGTCCACAGGGGTAGGGGAGACCCAGTACTTC
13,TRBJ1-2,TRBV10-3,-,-,CAISGLENYGYTF,TGTGCCATCAGTGGCCTGGAAAACTATGGCTACACCTTC
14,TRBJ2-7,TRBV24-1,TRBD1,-,CATSRGQGANEQYF,TGTGCCACCAGTAGGGGACAGGGGGCGAACGAGCAGTACTTC
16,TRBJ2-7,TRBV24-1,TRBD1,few,CATSDTGQESSYEQYF,TGTGCCACCAGTGATACCGGACAGGAGAGCTCCTACGAGCAGTACTTC
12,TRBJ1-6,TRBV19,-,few,CASSIGNSPLHF,TGTGCCAGTAGTATAGGGAATTCACCCCTCCACTTT
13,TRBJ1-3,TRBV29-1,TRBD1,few,CRTGGASGNTIYF,TGCAGGACAGGGGGCGCTTCTGGAAACACCATATATTTT
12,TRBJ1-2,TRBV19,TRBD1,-,CASSEADRVNTF,TGTGCCAGTAGTGAGGCCGACAGGGTGAACACCTTC
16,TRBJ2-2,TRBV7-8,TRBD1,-,CASSPRGQANTGELFF,TGTGCCAGCAGCCCACGAGGACAGGCGAACACCGGGGAGCTGTTTTTT
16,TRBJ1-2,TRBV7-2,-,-,CASSSFGGRDNYGYAF,TGTGCCAGCTCCTCGTTCGGAGGGCGGGATAACTATGGCTACGCCTTC
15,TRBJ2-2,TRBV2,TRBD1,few,CASNPGTGNTGELFF,TGTGCCAGCAACCCCGGGACAGGGAACACCGGGGAGCTGTTTTTT
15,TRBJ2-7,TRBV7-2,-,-,CASSITAGQRNEQYF,TGTGCCAGCAGCATAACAGCGGGCCAGCGGAACGAGCAGTACTTC
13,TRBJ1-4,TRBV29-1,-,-,CSVVRSTNEKLFF,TGCAGCGTTGTACGCTCAACTAATGAAAAACTGTTTTTT
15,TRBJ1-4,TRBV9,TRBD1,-,CASSNIRGRREKLFF,TGTGCCAGCAGCAACATCAGGGGGCGCCGCGAAAAACTGTTTTTT
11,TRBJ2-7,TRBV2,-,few,CASSERAPQYF,TGTGCCAGCAGTGAAAGGGCCCCCCAGTACTTC
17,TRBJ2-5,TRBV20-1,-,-,CSARDLPGLQYQETQYF,TGCAGTGCTAGAGATTTGCCAGGACTGCAGTACCAAGAGACCCAGTACTTC
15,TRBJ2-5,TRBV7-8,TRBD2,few,CASSVTSGGGETQYF,TGTGCCAGCAGCGTGACTAGCGGGGGAGGGGAGACCCAGTACTTC
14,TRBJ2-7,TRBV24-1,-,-,CASSPRGVLWEQYF,TGTGCCAGCTCACCCAGAGGGGTTTTATGGGAGCAGTACTTC
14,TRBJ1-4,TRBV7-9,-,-,CASSWRQVNEKLFF,TGTGCCAGCAGCTGGCGACAGGTCAATGAAAAACTGTTTTTT
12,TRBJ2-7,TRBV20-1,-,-,CSARRRDYEQYF,TGCAGTGCTAGAAGACGCGACTACGAGCAGTACTTC
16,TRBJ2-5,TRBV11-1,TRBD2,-,CASSSETSGFGETQYF,TGTGCCAGCAGCTCGGAGACTAGCGGGTTTGGGGAGACCCAGTACTTC
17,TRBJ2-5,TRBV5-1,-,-,CASSTFAGSNKEETQYF,TGCGCCAGCAGCACATTCGCCGGGAGCAACAAGGAAGAGACCCAGTACTTC
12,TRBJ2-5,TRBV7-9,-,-,CASRQAGETQYF,TGTGCCAGCAGACAAGCGGGAGAGACCCAGTACTTC
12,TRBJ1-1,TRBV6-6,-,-,CASSVVNTEAFF,TGTGCCAGCAGCGTGGTGAACACTGAAGCTTTCTTT
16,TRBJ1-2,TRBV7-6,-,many,CASSPTTSAGSYGYTF,TGTGCCAGCAGCCCAACGACTAGCGCCGGCAGTTATGGCTACACCTTC
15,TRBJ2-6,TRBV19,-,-,CASRTGFSGANVLTF,TGTGCCAGCAGAACAGGGTTCTCTGGGGCCAACGTCCTGACTTTC
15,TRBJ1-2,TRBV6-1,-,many,CASSEVPTANYGYTF,TGTGCCAGCAGTGAAGTTCCGACAGCTAACTATGGCTACACCTTC
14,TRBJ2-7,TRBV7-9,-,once,CASSFTGGEEEQYF,TGTGCCAGCAGTTTTACCGGGGGTGAAGAAGAGCAGTACTTC
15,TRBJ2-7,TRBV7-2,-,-,CASSSPTLSKGEQYF,TGTGCCAGCAGCTCGCCGACCCTTTCCAAGGGCGAGCAGTACTTC